Listed here are 15 T cell receptor beta chains from one sample, sequenced in a study of cytomegalovirus exposure and HLA in healthy donors. 13 Jbeta primers and 60 Vbeta primers were used for the PCR. Only in-frame clones appear in the TCRdb table, and some are missing; sequencing was by immunoSEQ multiplex PCR. There are 150,000 to 200,000 clones in the sample; around three quarters occur only once, and around 3.3% lies in the top ten. The material sequenced was PBMCs. These receptors were collected from a woman in her thirties or forties in good health and CMV-seronegative.

V usage is TRBV7-8 and J usage is TRBJ2-2; TRBD2 aligns across 7 bases. With V trimmed by 1 base and J by 3 bases, 8 bases remained unmatched. Germline CDR1 reads SGHVS; CDR2 reads FQNEAQ. The CDR3 sequence is 17 residues long. CDR3 nucleotide sequence: TGTGCCAGCAGCTTAGTTGGACGGGGGAGGGACACCGGGGAGCTGTTTTTT. It yields the protein CASSLVGRGRDTGELFF.

In its sample, this clone was seen once. The chain combines TRBV28 with TRBJ1-2; possibly TRBD1 for D (6 bases). The CDR3 is 14 residues long. Germline-derived CDR1 and CDR2 are MDHEN and SYDVKM. Trimming pared 6 bases from V and 0 bases from J, leaving 11 bases between. CDR3 bases: TGTGCCAGCAGAAAAGGGGGTCCTAACTATGGCTACACCTTC. It specifies CASRKGGPNYGYTF.

This clone was seen only a few times. V and J are TRBV7-9 and TRBJ1-1; TRBD1 matches at 7 bases. The J segment lost 11 bases and the V segment lost 5 bases, leaving 23 bases of the junction unmatched. There are 17 residues in the CDR3. Germline V gene lookup returns CDR1 SEHNR and CDR2 FQNEAQ (reference sequence). CDR3 protein: CASSPPSAMTGSRRAFF. CDR3 DNA sequence: TGTGCCAGCAGCCCTCCCTCCGCTATGACAGGGAGTCGCCGGGCTTTCTTT.

The chain has TRBV11-2 and TRBJ2-1; 9 bases agree with TRBD2. Per the germline V gene, CDR1 is SGHAT and CDR2 is FQNNGV. V trimming: 1 base; J trimming: 4 bases; junction bases outside the gene matches: 5. This CDR3 has 16 amino acids. CDR3 DNA: TGTGCCAGCAGCTTAGTAGCGGGGGTTATTTACAATGAGCAGTTCTTC. This encodes CASSLVAGVIYNEQFF.

This chain joins TRBV5-4 and TRBJ2-7, with TRBD1 matching 8 bases. Germline V gene data show CDR1 as SGHNT and CDR2 as YYREEE (reference sequence). This CDR3 spans 15 amino acids. The trim removed 4 bases at V and 1 base at J, leaving 7 bases unmatched. For the CDR3, the DNA is TGTGCCAGCAGCCGGCTGGGACAGGATTCCTACGAGCAGTACTTC. This sequence encodes CASSRLGQDSYEQYF.

The chain links TRBV7-8 to TRBJ2-3; 8 positions agree with TRBD2. Germline CDR1 and CDR2: SGHVS and FQNEAQ. Trimming took 1 base from V and 6 from J; bases not matched to a gene: 9. The CDR3 has 16 amino acids. The CDR3 loop is CASSLGSGGPWDTQYF. Here the CDR3 DNA reads TGTGCCAGCAGCTTAGGCTCGGGGGGGCCATGGGATACGCAGTATTTT.

The sample holds one count of this clone. This chain joins TRBV7-2 and TRBJ1-6; D might be TRBD1 (6 bases). V lost 4 bases to trimming and J lost 8 bases, with 18 bases between them. The CDR3 has 16 amino acids. Germline-derived CDR1 and CDR2 are SGHTA and FQGNSA. CDR3 residues: CASSSSLGGGYSPLHF. For the CDR3, the DNA is TGTGCCAGCAGCTCATCTTTGGGAGGGGGTTATTCACCCCTCCACTTT.

This chain uses TRBV7-3 with TRBJ1-2; 7 bases agree with TRBD1. CDR3 length: 15 amino acids. With 3 bases clipped from V and 5 bases from J, the junction kept 9 bases outside the gene matches. The V gene's germline CDR1 is SGHTA and CDR2 FQGTGA. Here the CDR3 reads CASSFGKGTAYGYTF. CDR3 nucleotides: TGTGCCAGCAGCTTTGGGAAGGGGACAGCGTATGGCTACACCTTC.

The chain employs TRBV28 and TRBJ1-2; TRBD1 is a possible D gene (6 bases). The CDR3 runs to 12 residues. Per the germline V gene, CDR1 is MDHEN and CDR2 is SYDVKM. V lost 9 bases and J 8 bases, leaving 16 bases between the germline ends. CDR3 sequence reads: CASQNRVSGYTF. CDR3 DNA: TGTGCCAGTCAAAACAGGGTCAGCGGCTACACCTTC.

The chain links TRBV6-1 to TRBJ2-1; D is unclear. Per the germline V gene, CDR1 is MNHNS and CDR2 is SASEGT. The CDR3 totals 13 residues. V shed 0 bases and J shed 7 bases, with 7 bases lying between them. DNA for the CDR3: TGTGCCAGCAGTGAAGCATCCGAGAATGAGCAGTTCTTC. Encoded protein: CASSEASENEQFF.

This clone was detected only a few times. The rearrangement joins TRBV19 to TRBJ2-2, with D unresolved. V was clipped by 10 bases and J by 3 bases, with 15 bases between them. The CDR3 contains 14 residues. Germline V gene data show CDR1 as LNHDA and CDR2 as SQIVND (reference sequence). CDR3: CATFDPTDTGELFF. In nucleotides, the CDR3 is TGTGCCACCTTTGATCCTACCGACACCGGGGAGCTGTTTTTT.

V gene TRBV7-3 combines with J gene TRBJ2-5; 10 positions match TRBD1. Germline CDR1 and CDR2: SGHTA and FQGTGA. The CDR3 consists of 14 residues. The V segment lost 1 base and the J segment 4 bases; nucleotides outside the gene matches: 0. CDR3 in DNA: TGTGCCAGCAGCTTAAGGGACAGGGGAGAGACCCAGTACTTC. Its translation is CASSLRDRGETQYF.

This clone appeared a few times. V usage is TRBV6-5 and J usage is TRBJ1-6; D not certain. The CDR3 covers 15 residues. Germline lookup yields CDR1 MNHEY and CDR2 SVGAGI. The V end was cut by 0 bases, the J end by 7 bases, with 10 bases between. The chain's CDR3 is CASSYSETINSPLHF. The CDR3 coding sequence is TGTGCCAGCAGTTACTCGGAGACCATAAATTCACCCCTCCACTTT.

The chain couples TRBV6-5 to TRBJ1-6; unclear D gene. V lost 6 bases and J 7 bases, leaving 16 bases between the germline ends. The germline V gene encodes CDR1 MNHEY and CDR2 SVGAGI. The length of the CDR3 is 15 residues. CDR3: CASSFTWAPNSPLHF. CDR3 sequence (DNA): TGTGCCAGCAGCTTCACCTGGGCCCCCAATTCACCCCTCCACTTT.

This chain uses TRBV6-1 with TRBJ1-1; D is perhaps TRBD1 (6 bases). This CDR3 has 11 amino acids. Germline CDR1 and CDR2: MNHNS and SASEGT. Trimming removed 8 bases from V and 11 bases from J, with 15 bases in between. The CDR3 region has the DNA TGTGCCAGCGGCATGGGGGGGGCGGCTTTCTTT. Residues: CASGMGGAAFF.